This is a list of T cell receptor beta chains from one sample in a study of T-cell reconstitution after alpha-beta-depleted transplantation in children. TCRdb recomputed calls from the PCR reads with MiXCR, one row per CDR3 protein. The sample lists more than 200,000 distinct CDR3 sequences; about 8.2% were seen once. This specimen was PBMCs, mostly from graft donor cells, taken 360 days after TCRalphabeta/CD19-depleted stem cell transplant. The receptor set was obtained from a male patient aged 2-15 years who had a stem cell transplant for acute myeloid leukemia, so the T cells may come from the graft donor. CDR3s include the opening cysteine and the closing phenylalanine or tryptophan.

v_call: TRBV5-6
cdr3_aa: CASSPVGGYNEQFF

v_call: TRBV5-1
cdr3_aa: CASHTGSQETQYF

v_call: TRBV5-1
cdr3_aa: CASSDGLAGVYEQYF

v_call: TRBV5-1
cdr3_aa: CASRDRASKETQYF

v_call: TRBV5-1
cdr3_aa: CASSLRGRLHEQYF

v_call: TRBV4-3
cdr3_aa: CASSQDWDRAPDTQYF

v_call: TRBV6-5
cdr3_aa: CASSYMGDEAFF

v_call: TRBV29-1
cdr3_aa: CSGRRTSSIEQFF

v_call: TRBV12-3/TRBV12-4
cdr3_aa: CARSCGGQLRARETQYF

v_call: TRBV12-3/TRBV12-4
cdr3_aa: CASSPEDRGRYEQYF

v_call: TRBV20-1
cdr3_aa: CSALRDTGGYTF

v_call: TRBV6-1
cdr3_aa: CASGKTGETSGRFNEQFF

v_call: TRBV7-3
cdr3_aa: CASSFQRATGELFF

v_call: TRBV5-5
cdr3_aa: CASSDTPSTDTQYF

v_call: TRBV20-1
cdr3_aa: CSARGRTSSYNEQFF

v_call: TRBV28
cdr3_aa: CASSLPGHTQETQYF

v_call: TRBV5-1
cdr3_aa: CASSPGGASSNQPQHF

v_call: TRBV10-2
cdr3_aa: CASSKNRLTDTQYF

v_call: TRBV6-5
cdr3_aa: CASSSDKATNEKLFF

v_call: TRBV12-3/TRBV12-4
cdr3_aa: CASSKGGLAKQNYEEYF

v_call: TRBV7-8
cdr3_aa: CASSLAGDRVGYGYTF

v_call: TRBV10-2
cdr3_aa: CASSERRGTGQETQYF

v_call: TRBV6-2/TRBV6-3
cdr3_aa: CASSYEYRGPPQHF

v_call: TRBV2
cdr3_aa: CASSEGPARALPYEQYF

v_call: TRBV4-1
cdr3_aa: CASSQGWVNRQPQHF

v_call: TRBV10-3
cdr3_aa: CAIRVAGYNEQFF

v_call: TRBV10-3
cdr3_aa: CAISGQGAGWNTEAFF

v_call: TRBV5-1
cdr3_aa: CASSLEGPSGTGELFF

v_call: TRBV5-1
cdr3_aa: CASSFLSAGAADTQYF

v_call: TRBV7-6
cdr3_aa: CASSLAPSGGTTHNEQFF

v_call: TRBV20-1
cdr3_aa: CSARDPGLAGVAKNIQYF

v_call: TRBV5-1
cdr3_aa: CASSVVLGYEQFF

v_call: TRBV5-1
cdr3_aa: CASSSLTGRDETQYF

v_call: TRBV19
cdr3_aa: CASSVPGQGTKTEAFF

v_call: TRBV7-9
cdr3_aa: CASSSGSGIGQPQHF

v_call: TRBV15
cdr3_aa: CATSRGSDSLYEQYF

v_call: TRBV5-1
cdr3_aa: CASSLEGEEAYNSPLHF

v_call: TRBV5-1
cdr3_aa: CASSLGDSPSGETQYF

v_call: TRBV20-1
cdr3_aa: CSASRDRAYGYTF

v_call: TRBV4-3
cdr3_aa: CASSQGGIPKSETQYF

v_call: TRBV5-4
cdr3_aa: CAPGPRDETQYF

v_call: TRBV11-3
cdr3_aa: CASSSRGTDTQYF

v_call: TRBV14
cdr3_aa: CASSQDTTVDTQYF

v_call: TRBV7-9
cdr3_aa: CASSLGQTDQPQHF

v_call: TRBV20-1
cdr3_aa: CSAEGRGAGGPETQYF

v_call: TRBV7-3
cdr3_aa: CASSTSGTGGTGANVLTF

v_call: TRBV2
cdr3_aa: CASRRLQTPYEQYF

v_call: TRBV5-1
cdr3_aa: CASSLIPGNTEAFF

v_call: TRBV29-1
cdr3_aa: CSVDRQGHGYTF

v_call: TRBV7-2
cdr3_aa: CASSLDRWTKETQYF